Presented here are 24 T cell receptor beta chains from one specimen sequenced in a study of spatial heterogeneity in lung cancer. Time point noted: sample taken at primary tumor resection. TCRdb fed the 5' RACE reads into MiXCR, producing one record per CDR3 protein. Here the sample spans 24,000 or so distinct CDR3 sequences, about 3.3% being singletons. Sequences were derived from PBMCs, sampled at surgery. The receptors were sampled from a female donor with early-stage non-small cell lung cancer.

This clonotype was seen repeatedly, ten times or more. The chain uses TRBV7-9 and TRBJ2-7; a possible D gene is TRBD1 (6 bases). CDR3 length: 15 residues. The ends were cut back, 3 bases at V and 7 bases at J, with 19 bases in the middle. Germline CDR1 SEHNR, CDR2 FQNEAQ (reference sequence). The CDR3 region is CASSFQSGTTGEQYF. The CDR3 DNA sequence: TGTGCCAGCAGCTTCCAATCCGGGACAACGGGGGAGCAGTACTTC. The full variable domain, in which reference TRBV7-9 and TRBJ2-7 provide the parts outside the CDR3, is DTGVSQNPRHKITKRGQNVTFRCDPISEHNRLYWYRQTLGQGPEFLTYFQNEAQLEKSRLLSDRFSAERPKGSFSTLEIQRTEQGDSAMYLCASSFQSGTTGEQYFGPGTRLTVT.

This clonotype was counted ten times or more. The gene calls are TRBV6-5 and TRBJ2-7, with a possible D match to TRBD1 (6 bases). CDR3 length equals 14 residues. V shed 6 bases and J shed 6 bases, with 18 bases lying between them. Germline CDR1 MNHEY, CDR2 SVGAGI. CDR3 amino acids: CASSPRDTEGEQYF. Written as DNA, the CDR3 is TGTGCCAGCAGCCCCCGGGACACCGAGGGCGAGCAGTACTTC.

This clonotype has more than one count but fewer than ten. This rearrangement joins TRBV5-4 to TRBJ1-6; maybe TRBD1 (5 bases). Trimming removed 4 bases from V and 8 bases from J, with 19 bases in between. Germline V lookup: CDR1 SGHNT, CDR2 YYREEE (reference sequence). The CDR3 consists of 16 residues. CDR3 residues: CASSPDAGTGYSPLHF. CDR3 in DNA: TGTGCCAGCAGCCCGGATGCCGGGACTGGTTATTCACCCCTCCACTTT.

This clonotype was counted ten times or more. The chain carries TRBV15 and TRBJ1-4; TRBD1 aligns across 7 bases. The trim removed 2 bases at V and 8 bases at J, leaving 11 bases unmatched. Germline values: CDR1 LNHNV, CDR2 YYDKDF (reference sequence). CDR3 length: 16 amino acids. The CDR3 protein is CATSRTDRDGREKLFF. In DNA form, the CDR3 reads TGTGCCACCAGCAGAACCGACAGGGATGGTCGGGAAAAACTGTTTTTT.

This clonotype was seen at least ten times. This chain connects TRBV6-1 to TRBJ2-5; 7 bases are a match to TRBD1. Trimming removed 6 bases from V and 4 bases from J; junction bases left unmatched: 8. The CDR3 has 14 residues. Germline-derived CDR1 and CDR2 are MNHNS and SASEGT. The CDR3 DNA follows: TGTGCCAGCAGCTACAGGGGAATGGGAGAGACCCAGTACTTC. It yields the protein CASSYRGMGETQYF.

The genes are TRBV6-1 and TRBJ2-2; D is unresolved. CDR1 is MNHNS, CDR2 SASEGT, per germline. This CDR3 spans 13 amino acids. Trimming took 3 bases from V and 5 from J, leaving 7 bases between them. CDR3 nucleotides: TGTGCCAGCAGTGATACGTTAACCGGGGAGCTGTTTTTT. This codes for CASSDTLTGELFF.

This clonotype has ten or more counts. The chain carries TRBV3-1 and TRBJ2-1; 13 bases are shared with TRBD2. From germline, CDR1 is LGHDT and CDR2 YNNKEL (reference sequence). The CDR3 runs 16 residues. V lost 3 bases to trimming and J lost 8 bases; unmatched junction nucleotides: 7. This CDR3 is CASSHLRTSGSDEQFF. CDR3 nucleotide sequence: TGTGCCAGCAGCCACCTCCGGACTAGCGGGAGCGATGAGCAGTTCTTC.

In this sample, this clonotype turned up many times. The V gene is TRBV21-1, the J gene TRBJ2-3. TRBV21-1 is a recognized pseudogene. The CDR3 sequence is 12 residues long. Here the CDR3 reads CANEHRTDTQYF. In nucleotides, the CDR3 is TGTGCCAACGAGCACCGCACAGATACGCAGTATTTT.

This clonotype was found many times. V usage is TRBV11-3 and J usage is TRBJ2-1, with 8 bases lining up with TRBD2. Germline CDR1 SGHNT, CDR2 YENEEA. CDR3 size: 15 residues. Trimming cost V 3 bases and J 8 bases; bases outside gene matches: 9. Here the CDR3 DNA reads TGTGCCAGCAGCTTGGGGACTAGTTTAAGCGATGAGCAGTTCTTC. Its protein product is CASSLGTSLSDEQFF.

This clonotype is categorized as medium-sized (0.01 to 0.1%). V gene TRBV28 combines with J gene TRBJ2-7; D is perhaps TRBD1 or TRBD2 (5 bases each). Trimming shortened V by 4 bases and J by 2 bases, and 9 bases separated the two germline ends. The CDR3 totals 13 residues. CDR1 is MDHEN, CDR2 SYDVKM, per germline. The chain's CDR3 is CASSSGDAYEQYF. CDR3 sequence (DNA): TGTGCCAGCAGTTCCGGGGACGCCTACGAGCAGTACTTC. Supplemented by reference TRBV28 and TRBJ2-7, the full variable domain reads DVKVTQSSRYLVKRTGEKVFLECVQDMDHENMFWYRQDPGLGLRLIYFSYDVKMKEKGDIPEGYSVSREKKERFSLILESASTNQTSMYLCASSSGDAYEQYFGPGTRLTVT.

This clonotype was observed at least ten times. The CDR3 region has the DNA TGTGCCAGCAGCCAAGATATTTATACTCGGGGACAAACAAGGTACAATGAGCAGTTCTTC. Amino acid sequence: CASSQDIYTRGQTRYNEQFF. This sequence joins TRBV3-1 and TRBJ2-1; tentative D call: TRBD1 (6 bases). The germline V gene has CDR1 LGHDT and CDR2 YNNKEL (reference sequence). The CDR3 loop spans 20 amino acids. The V end lost 0 bases, the J end lost 4 bases, and 25 bases lay between the germline ends.

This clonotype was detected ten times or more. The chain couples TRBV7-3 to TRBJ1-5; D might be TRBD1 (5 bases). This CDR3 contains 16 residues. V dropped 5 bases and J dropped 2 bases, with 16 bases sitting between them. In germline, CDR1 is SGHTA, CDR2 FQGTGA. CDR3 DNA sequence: TGTGCCAGCAGCCCACGACAGAGCTGGGGCAATCAGCCCCAGCATTTT. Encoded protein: CASSPRQSWGNQPQHF. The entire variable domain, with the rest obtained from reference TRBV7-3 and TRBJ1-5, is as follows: GAGVSQTPSNKVTEKGKYVELRCDPISGHTALYWYRQSLGQGPEFLIYFQGTGAADDSGLPNDRFFAVRPEGSVSTLKIQRTERGDSAVYLCASSPRQSWGNQPQHFGDGTRLSIL.

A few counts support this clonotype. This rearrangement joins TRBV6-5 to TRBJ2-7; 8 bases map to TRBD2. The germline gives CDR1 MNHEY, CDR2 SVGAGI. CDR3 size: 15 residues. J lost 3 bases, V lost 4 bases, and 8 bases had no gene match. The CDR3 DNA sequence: TGTGCCAGCAGTTTACTCGGGGGGGAGAGCTACGAGCAGTACTTC. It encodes CASSLLGGESYEQYF.

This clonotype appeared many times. The CDR3 nucleotides are TGTGCCAGCAGCTTAGGTCCCCTTCAGGGGGAGACCCAGTACTTC. It codes for CASSLGPLQGETQYF. The chain uses TRBV7-9 and TRBJ2-5; D is perhaps TRBD1 (6 bases). Germline-derived CDR1 and CDR2 are SEHNR and FQNEAQ (reference sequence). The CDR3 has 15 amino acids. Trimming removed 1 base from V and 5 bases from J, with 14 bases in between.

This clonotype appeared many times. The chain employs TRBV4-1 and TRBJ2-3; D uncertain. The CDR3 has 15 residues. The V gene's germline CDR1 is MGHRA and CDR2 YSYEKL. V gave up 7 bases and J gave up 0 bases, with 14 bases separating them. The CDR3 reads CASKRLGLSTDTQYF. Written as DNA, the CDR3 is TGCGCCAGCAAAAGACTTGGGTTGAGCACAGATACGCAGTATTTT.

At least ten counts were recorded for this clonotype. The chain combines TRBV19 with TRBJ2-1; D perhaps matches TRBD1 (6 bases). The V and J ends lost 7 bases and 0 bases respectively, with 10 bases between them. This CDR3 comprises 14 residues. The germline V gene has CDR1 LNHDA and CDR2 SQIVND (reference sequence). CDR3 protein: CASKGQGSYNEQFF. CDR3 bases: TGTGCCAGTAAGGGACAAGGCTCCTACAATGAGCAGTTCTTC.

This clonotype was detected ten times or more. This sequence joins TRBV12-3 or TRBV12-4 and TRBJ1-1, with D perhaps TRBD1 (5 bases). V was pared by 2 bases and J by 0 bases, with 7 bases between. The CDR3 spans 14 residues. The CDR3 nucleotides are TGTGCCAGCAGTTTACGGACAATGAACACTGAAGCTTTCTTT. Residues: CASSLRTMNTEAFF.

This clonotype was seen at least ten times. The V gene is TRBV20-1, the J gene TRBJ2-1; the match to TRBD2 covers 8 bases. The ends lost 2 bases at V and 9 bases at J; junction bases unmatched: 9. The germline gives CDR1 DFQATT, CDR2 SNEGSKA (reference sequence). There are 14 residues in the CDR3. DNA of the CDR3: TGCAGTGCTAGAACCGGGACTAGGTCGGCTGAGCAGTTCTTC. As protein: CSARTGTRSAEQFF.

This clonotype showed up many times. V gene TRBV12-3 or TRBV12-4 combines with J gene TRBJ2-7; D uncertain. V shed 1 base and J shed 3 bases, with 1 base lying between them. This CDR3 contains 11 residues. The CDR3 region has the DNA TGTGCCAGCAGTTTAGACTACGAGCAGTACTTC. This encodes CASSLDYEQYF.

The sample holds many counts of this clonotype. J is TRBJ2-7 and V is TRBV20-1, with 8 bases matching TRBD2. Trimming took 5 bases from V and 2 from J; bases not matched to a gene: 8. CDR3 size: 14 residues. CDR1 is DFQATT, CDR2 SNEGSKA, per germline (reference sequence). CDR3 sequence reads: CSARVGSGTYEQYF. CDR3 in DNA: TGCAGTGCTCGGGTGGGTAGCGGGACCTACGAGCAGTACTTC.

Written as DNA, the CDR3 is TGTGCCAGCAGTTTACAGGTGCTGAACACTGAAGCTTTCTTT. It yields the protein CASSLQVLNTEAFF. J is TRBJ1-1 and V is TRBV12-3 or TRBV12-4, with no clear D. Trimming pared 2 bases from V and 0 bases from J, leaving 7 bases between. This CDR3 spans 14 amino acids.

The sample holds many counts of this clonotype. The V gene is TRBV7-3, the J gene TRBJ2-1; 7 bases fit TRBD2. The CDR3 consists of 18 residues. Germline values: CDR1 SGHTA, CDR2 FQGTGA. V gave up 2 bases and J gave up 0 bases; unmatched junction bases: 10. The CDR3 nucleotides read TGTGCCAGCAGCTTAGGGTTATTGGGCGGGAGCTCCTACAATGAGCAGTTCTTC. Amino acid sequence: CASSLGLLGGSSYNEQFF. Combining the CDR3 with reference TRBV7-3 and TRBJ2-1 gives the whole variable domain GAGVSQTPSNKVTEKGKYVELRCDPISGHTALYWYRQSLGQGPEFLIYFQGTGAADDSGLPNDRFFAVRPEGSVSTLKIQRTERGDSAVYLCASSLGLLGGSSYNEQFFGPGTRLTVL.

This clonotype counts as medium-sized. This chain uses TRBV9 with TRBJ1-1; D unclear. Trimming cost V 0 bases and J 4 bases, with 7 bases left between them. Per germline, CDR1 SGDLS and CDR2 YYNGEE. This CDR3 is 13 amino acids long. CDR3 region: CASSVDWSTEAFF. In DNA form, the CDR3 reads TGTGCCAGCAGCGTAGACTGGAGCACTGAAGCTTTCTTT. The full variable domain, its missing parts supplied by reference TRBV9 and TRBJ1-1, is DSGVTQTPKHLITATGQRVTLRCSPRSGDLSVYWYQQSLDQGLQFLIQYYNGEERAKGNILERFSAQQFPDLHSELNLSSLELGDSALYFCASSVDWSTEAFFGQGTRLTVV.

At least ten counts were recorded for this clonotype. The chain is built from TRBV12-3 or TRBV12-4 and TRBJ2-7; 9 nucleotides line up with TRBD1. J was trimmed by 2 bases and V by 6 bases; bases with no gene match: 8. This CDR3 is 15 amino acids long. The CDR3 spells CASSNTGGRTYEQYF. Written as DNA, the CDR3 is TGTGCCAGCAGCAATACAGGGGGCCGGACCTACGAGCAGTACTTC.